This T cell receptor beta chain was recorded in a study of long-term antiretroviral therapy in people with HIV. Study background: The 2015 immediate-ART recommendation came about a decade after the earliest samples. Notes on the study in general: Specimen acquisition occurred between about 2003 and 2018, potentially under older ART regimens. On ART adherence, viral resistance or therapy changes, no data were available.

As to this clone: The target antigen is unknown.

Germline V lookup: CDR1 SGDLS, CDR2 YYNGEE. The V gene lost 1 base and the J gene lost 2 bases, with 5 bases spanning the gap. CDR3 size: 13 residues. Version v3.0 of the immunoSEQ assay was performed at survey level. Target depth was roughly 35,000-55,000 T-cell genomes per sample. Profiled with immunoSEQ multiplex PCR; TCRdb holds only in-frame clones, not every one. Of 25,000 to 30,000 clones in the sample, roughly 84% were seen once. The material was unsorted PBMCs, obtained 0.4 years after starting antiretroviral therapy. The genes are TRBV9 and TRBJ2-3; D unclear. This TCR was recovered from a man aged 18 to 29 with HIV. The DNA of the CDR3 is TGTGCCAGCAGCGTACAGGACACAGATACGCAGTATTTT. It codes for CASSVQDTDTQYF. Using reference TRBV9 and TRBJ2-3 for the parts outside the CDR3, the full variable domain is DSGVTQTPKHLITATGQRVTLRCSPRSGDLSVYWYQQSLDQGLQFLIQYYNGEERAKGNILERFSAQQFPDLHSELNLSSLELGDSALYFCASSVQDTDTQYFGPGTRLTVL.